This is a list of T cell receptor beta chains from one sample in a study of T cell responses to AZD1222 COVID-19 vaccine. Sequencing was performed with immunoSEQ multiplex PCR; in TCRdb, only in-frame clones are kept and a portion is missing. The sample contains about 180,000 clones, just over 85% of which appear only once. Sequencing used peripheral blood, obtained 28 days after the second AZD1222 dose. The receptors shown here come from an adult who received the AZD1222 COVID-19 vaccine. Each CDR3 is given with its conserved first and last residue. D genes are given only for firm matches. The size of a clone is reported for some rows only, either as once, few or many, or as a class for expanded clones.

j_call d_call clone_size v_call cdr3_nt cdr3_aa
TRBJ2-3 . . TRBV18 TGTGCCAGCTCACCCGAGTTAGCGGCAGGGAGCACAGATACGCAGTATTTT CASSPELAAGSTDTQYF
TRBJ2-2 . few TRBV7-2 TGTGCCAGCAGCCCAGGAGGGGGGCCCCGCACCGGGGAGCTGTTTTTT CASSPGGGPRTGELFF
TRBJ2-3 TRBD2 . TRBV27 TGTGCCAGTCGGGGGGGGTTACAGGGTGATACGCAGTATTTT CASRGGLQGDTQYF
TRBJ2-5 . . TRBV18 TGTGCCAGCTCATCGACGTGGGGTGAGACCCAGTACTTC CASSSTWGETQYF
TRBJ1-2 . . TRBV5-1 TGCGCCAGCAGCTTGGAGGAGGGAGCTAACTATGGCTACACCTTC CASSLEEGANYGYTF
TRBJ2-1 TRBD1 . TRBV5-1 TGCGCCAGCAGCTCACCGGACCAGGGGGCTAACAATGAGCAGTTCTTC CASSSPDQGANNEQFF
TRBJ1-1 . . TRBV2 TGTGCCAGCGGCAAACTCTGGGTTGAGAACACTGAAGCTTTCTTT CASGKLWVENTEAFF
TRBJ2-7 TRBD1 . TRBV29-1 TGCAGCGTTGGGGGGACAGGGCTGCACGAGCAGTACTTC CSVGGTGLHEQYF
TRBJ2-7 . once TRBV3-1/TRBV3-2 TGTGCCAGCAGCCAAGCGAGGAGGCCGGAGGAGCAGTACTTC CASSQARRPEEQYF
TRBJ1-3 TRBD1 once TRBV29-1 TGCAGCGTTACGACAGGGTTTGGAAACACCATATATTTT CSVTTGFGNTIYF
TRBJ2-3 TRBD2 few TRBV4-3 TGCGCCAGCAGCCTTAGACTAGCGGGGATTTCTGACACAGATACGCAGTATTTT CASSLRLAGISDTDTQYF
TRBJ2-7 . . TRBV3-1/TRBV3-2 TGTGCCAGCAGCCAATCGGACGGGGTCTACGAGCAGTACTTC CASSQSDGVYEQYF
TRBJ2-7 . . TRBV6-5 TGTGCCACCGAGGTGGGGCTTTACGAGCAGTACTTC CATEVGLYEQYF
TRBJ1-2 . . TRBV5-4 TGTGCCAGCAGCCCTGGACCGAGGGGGACTAACTATGGCTACACCTTC CASSPGPRGTNYGYTF
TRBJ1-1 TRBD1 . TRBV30 TGTGCCTGGAGTATAACAGGGGGGAGCACTGAAGCTTTCTTT CAWSITGGSTEAFF
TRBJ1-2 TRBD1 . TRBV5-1 TGCGCCAGCAGCTCCCGACAGGGAAACTATGGCTACACCTTC CASSSRQGNYGYTF
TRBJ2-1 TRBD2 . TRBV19 TGTGCCAGTAGTACCCACGGGGGGAGCTCCTACAATGAGCAGTTCTTC CASSTHGGSSYNEQFF
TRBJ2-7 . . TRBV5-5 TGTGCCAGCAGCCCGGACGAGCTCAAGCAGTACTTC CASSPDELKQYF
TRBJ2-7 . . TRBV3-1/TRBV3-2 TGTGCCAGCAGCCAAATAAGGGACTCCTCCTACGAGCAGTACTTC CASSQIRDSSYEQYF
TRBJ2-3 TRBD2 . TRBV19 TGTGCCAGTAGTTCCCAGCGGGGGCCCCGCACAGATACGCAGTATTTT CASSSQRGPRTDTQYF
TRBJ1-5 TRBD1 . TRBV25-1 TGTGCCAGCAGTGGAGGACAGGGAGATCAGCCCCAGCATTTT CASSGGQGDQPQHF
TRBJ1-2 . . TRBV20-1 TGCAGTGCTAGTGGGGGGGAAGGGAACTATGGCTACACCTTC CSASGGEGNYGYTF
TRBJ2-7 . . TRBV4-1 TGCGCCAGCAGCCAAGTACAGGGCCTTGGCGAGCAGTACTTC CASSQVQGLGEQYF
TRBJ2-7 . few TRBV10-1 TGCGCCAGCACCGGGACACGGGGCGAGCAGTACTTC CASTGTRGEQYF
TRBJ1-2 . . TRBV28 TGTGCCAGCAGACCGGACGTTGAACCTCTACCTTATGGCTACACCTTC CASRPDVEPLPYGYTF
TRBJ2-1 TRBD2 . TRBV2 TGTGCCAGCAGTGATCGTAGCGGGGGAGGAAGAGAGCAGTTCTTC CASSDRSGGGREQFF
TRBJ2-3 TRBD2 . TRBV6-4 TGTGCCAGCAGCCTCCGCGGACTAGGTGCAGATACGCAGTATTTT CASSLRGLGADTQYF
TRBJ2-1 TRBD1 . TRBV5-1 TGCGCCAGCAGCTACGAGGCGCTTGGGACAGGGTACAATGAGCAGTTCTTC CASSYEALGTGYNEQFF
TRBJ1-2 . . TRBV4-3 TGCGCCAGCAGCCAAGATGCTGGGGGAACCTATGGCTACACCTTC CASSQDAGGTYGYTF
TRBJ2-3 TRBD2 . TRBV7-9 TGTGCCAGCAGCTTAGATTCAGCGGGGGGGCCGATAGATACGCAGTATTTT CASSLDSAGGPIDTQYF
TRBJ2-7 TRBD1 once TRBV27 TGTGCCAGCAGTTTATCGACAGGGGGGGTCTCCTACGAGCAGTACTTC CASSLSTGGVSYEQYF
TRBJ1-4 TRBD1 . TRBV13 TGTGCCAGCAGCCACCGCGGACAGGGCGGTGAAAAACTGTTTTTT CASSHRGQGGEKLFF
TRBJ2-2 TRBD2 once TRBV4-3 TGCGCCAGCAGCCAAGCTCCTAGCGGGGGATCTCTTGCCGGGGAGCTGTTTTTT CASSQAPSGGSLAGELFF
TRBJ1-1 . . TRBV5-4 TGTGCCAGCAGCTTAGGGGCTACGAACACTGAAGCTTTCTTT CASSLGATNTEAFF
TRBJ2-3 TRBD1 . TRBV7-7 TGTGCCAGCAGCTTTCGAGGACAGGGCACAGATACGCAGTATTTT CASSFRGQGTDTQYF
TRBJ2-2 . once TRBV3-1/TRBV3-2 TGTGCCAGCAGCACTCACCCTTCAGGGTTTCCGAACACCGGGGAGCTGTTTTTT CASSTHPSGFPNTGELFF
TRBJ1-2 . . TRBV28 TGTGCCAGCAGTTCGGCCGGGACTGAATCCTTAGGCTACACCTTC CASSSAGTESLGYTF
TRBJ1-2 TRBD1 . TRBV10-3 TGTGCCATCAGTGAGGGGACAGATGGCTACACCTTC CAISEGTDGYTF
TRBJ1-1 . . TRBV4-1 TGCGCCAGCAGCCAGTGGGGGACTGAGGAGGCTTTCTTT CASSQWGTEEAFF
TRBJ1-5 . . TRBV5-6 TGTGCCAGCAGCTGGGGAGGGGGGTACAATCAGCCCCAGCATTTT CASSWGGGYNQPQHF
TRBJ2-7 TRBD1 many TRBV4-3 TGCGCCAGCAGCCAAGGGACAGGGGACCACTACGAGCAGTACTTC CASSQGTGDHYEQYF
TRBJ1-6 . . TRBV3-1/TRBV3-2 TGTGCCAGCAGCCCCCAGGCAGCTGTTAATTCACCCCTCCACTTT CASSPQAAVNSPLHF
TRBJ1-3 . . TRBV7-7 TGTGCTAGCAGCTTAGCGGGCTCTGGAAACACCATATATTTT CASSLAGSGNTIYF
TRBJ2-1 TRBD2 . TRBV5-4 TGTGCCAGCAGCGGGGGGGGGATCTCCTACAATGAGCAGTTCTTC CASSGGGISYNEQFF
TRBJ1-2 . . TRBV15 TGTGCCACCAGCCGATTTACAGGTGACTATGGCTACACCTTC CATSRFTGDYGYTF
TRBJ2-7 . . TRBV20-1 TGCAGTGCCACCCGAGGCGAGCAGTACTTC CSATRGEQYF
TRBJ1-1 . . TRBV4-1 TGCGCCAGCAGCCAAGATGGGTGGGGCGAAGCTTTCTTT CASSQDGWGEAFF
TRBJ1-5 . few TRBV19 TGTGCCAGTACCCAAACTGGGAATCAGCCCCAGCATTTT CASTQTGNQPQHF
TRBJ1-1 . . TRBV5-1 TGCGCCAGCAGCTTAAGGCCGGTTACCGAAGCTTTCTTT CASSLRPVTEAFF
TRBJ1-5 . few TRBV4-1 TGCGCCAGCAGCCAAGATCGAGGTCAGCCCCAGCATTTT CASSQDRGQPQHF
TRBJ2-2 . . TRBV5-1 TGCGCCAGCAGCTCCGGACTCCCCGCCAACACCGGGGAGCTGTTTTTT CASSSGLPANTGELFF
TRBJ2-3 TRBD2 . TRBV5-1 TGCGCCAGCAGCCCAGGTTCCCGGACTAGCGGATTTGATACGCAGTATTTT CASSPGSRTSGFDTQYF
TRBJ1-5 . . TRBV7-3 TGTGCCAGCAGCTTACCCGGTCAGCCCCAGCATTTT CASSLPGQPQHF
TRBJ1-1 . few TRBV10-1 TGCGCCAGCAGTGAGAGCCGAAAGGGTACTGAAGCTTTCTTT CASSESRKGTEAFF
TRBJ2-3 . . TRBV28 TGTGCCAGCAGTAGGGGGTTGCCAGATACGCAGTATTTT CASSRGLPDTQYF
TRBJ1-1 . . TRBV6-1 TGTGCCAGCAGTGAAGCGCCCCGGAGGGCTTTCTTT CASSEAPRRAFF
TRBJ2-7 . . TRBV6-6 TGTGCCAGCAGTTACCGGACAAGCTACGAGCAGTACTTC CASSYRTSYEQYF
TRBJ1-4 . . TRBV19 TGTGCCAGTAAGCCGACACAAGGAGGTGAAAAACTGTTTTTT CASKPTQGGEKLFF
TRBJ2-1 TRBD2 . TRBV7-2 TGTGCCAGCAGCTTAGGGACTAGCGGGGGGAGAAATGAGCAGTTCTTC CASSLGTSGGRNEQFF